Shown below are 20 T cell receptor beta chains from a single sample sequenced in a study of shared T cell receptors in the human thymus. This table comes from immunoSEQ multiplex PCR, and its TCRdb copy is limited to in-frame clones, with some not included. The profile shows 700,000 or so clones, approximately 85% of them singletons. These sequences were also reported in another study, on human thymus T cells.

Sequences were obtained from thymocytes. Source of these receptors: a girl less than two years old with a congenital heart defect.

This clone showed up just once. The gene calls are TRBV5-4 and TRBJ1-6; 9 positions agree with TRBD1. The germline V gene has CDR1 SGHNT and CDR2 YYREEE (reference sequence). CDR3 length: 16 residues. The trim removed 4 bases at V and 8 bases at J, leaving 10 bases unmatched. The CDR3: CASSLGQGRPHSPLHF. The CDR3 DNA is TGTGCCAGCAGCCTCGGACAGGGGAGGCCTCATTCACCCCTCCACTTT.

The table lists this clone with a count of one. The rearrangement joins TRBV10-2 to TRBJ1-1; D uncertain. This CDR3 has 17 amino acids. The V end was cut by 3 bases, the J end by 0 bases, with 17 bases between. The germline V gene encodes CDR1 WSHSY and CDR2 SAAADI. In DNA, the CDR3 is TGCGCCAGCAGTGACAACCGCGAGGGCACGGTGAACACTGAAGCTTTCTTT. Its protein product is CASSDNREGTVNTEAFF.

The V and J genes are TRBV28 and TRBJ2-6; tentatively, D is TRBD1 (6 bases). The CDR3 has 18 amino acids. Germline CDR1 is MDHEN and CDR2 is SYDVKM. V was pared by 7 bases and J by 0 bases, with 19 bases between. The CDR3 protein is CASKRTGLGRSGANVLTF. The CDR3 bases are TGTGCCAGCAAGCGAACAGGGTTGGGCCGCTCTGGGGCCAACGTCCTGACTTTC.

CDR3 sequence (DNA): TGTGCCAGCAGCTTAAGTCCACAGGGTAGCGATGGCTACACCTTC. It specifies CASSLSPQGSDGYTF. The J gene is TRBJ1-2, the V gene TRBV7-9, with D possibly matching TRBD1 (6 bases). Germline V gene lookup returns CDR1 SEHNR and CDR2 FQNEAQ (reference sequence). The CDR3 is made up of 15 amino acids. Trimming removed 2 bases from V and 6 bases from J, with 16 bases in between.

The V call is TRBV5-6, the J call TRBJ2-4, with D possibly being TRBD2 (6 bases). The V end was cut by 3 bases, the J end by 0 bases, with 13 bases between. Germline loops: CDR1 SGHDT, CDR2 YYEEEE. This CDR3 is built from 16 residues. CDR3 sequence: CASSWGGRLAKNIQYF. DNA for the CDR3: TGTGCCAGCAGCTGGGGAGGCCGACTAGCCAAAAACATTCAGTACTTC.

This chain joins TRBV15 and TRBJ2-7, with D maybe TRBD2 (5 bases). CDR1 LNHNV and CDR2 YYDKDF come from the germline V gene (reference sequence). CDR3 length: 18 amino acids. The V and J ends lost 0 bases and 3 bases respectively, with 21 bases between them. DNA for the CDR3: TGTGCCACCAGCAGAGATTGGGAGAGCCCTACTCCCATCTACGAGCAGTACTTC. Amino acids: CATSRDWESPTPIYEQYF.

A single count supports this clone. The rearrangement uses TRBV6-1 and TRBJ1-3, with TRBD1 identical over 7 bases. This CDR3 is built from 16 residues. Germline V gene data show CDR1 as MNHNS and CDR2 as SASEGT. With 3 bases clipped from V and 2 bases from J, the junction kept 7 bases outside the gene matches. The CDR3 spells CASSDGDDRAGNTIYF. CDR3 coding DNA: TGTGCCAGCAGTGATGGAGATGACAGGGCTGGAAACACCATATATTTT.

V and J are TRBV7-4 and TRBJ1-1; 8 positions match TRBD1. Trimming cost V 5 bases and J 5 bases; bases outside gene matches: 13. The CDR3 is 16 amino acids. CDR1 and CDR2 (germline): SGHVT, SQSDAQ. This chain's CDR3 is CASSQETGEVRTEAFF. The CDR3, as DNA: TGTGCCAGCAGCCAGGAGACAGGGGAGGTTCGTACTGAAGCTTTCTTT. The full variable domain, in which reference TRBV7-4 and TRBJ1-1 provide the parts outside the CDR3, is GAGVSQSPRYKVAKRGRDVALRCDSISGHVTLYWYRQTLGQGSEVLTYSQSDAQRDKSGRPSGRFSAERPERSVSTLKIQRTEQGDSAVYLCASSQETGEVRTEAFFGQGTRLTVV.

This chain connects TRBV5-1 to TRBJ2-7; 8 nucleotides match TRBD1. V gave up 6 bases and J gave up 3 bases; unmatched junction bases: 8. The CDR3 is made up of 14 amino acids. The germline V gene encodes CDR1 SGHRS and CDR2 YFSETQ. This chain's CDR3 is CASKRDRGIYEQYF. The CDR3 DNA follows: TGCGCCAGCAAACGTGACAGGGGAATCTACGAGCAGTACTTC.

The V call is TRBV4-3, the J call TRBJ1-5; D is unresolved. V shed 1 base and J shed 5 bases, with 12 bases lying between them. The CDR3 has 15 residues. The germline V gene encodes CDR1 LGHNA and CDR2 YSLEER. The CDR3 loop reads CASSQGLGRYQPQHF. The CDR3 DNA is TGCGCCAGCAGCCAAGGGTTAGGGAGATATCAGCCCCAGCATTTT.

This clone was detected once. The rearrangement uses TRBV5-4 and TRBJ2-1; 11 bases are shared with TRBD2. J was trimmed by 7 bases and V by 4 bases; bases with no gene match: 19. This CDR3 contains 19 residues. Germline loops: CDR1 SGHNT, CDR2 YYREEE (reference sequence). CDR3 sequence: CASSAGVYWASGGSNEQFF. The CDR3 bases are TGTGCCAGCAGCGCTGGGGTTTATTGGGCTAGCGGGGGGTCTAATGAGCAGTTCTTC.

The chain has TRBV27 and TRBJ1-1, with D uncertain. From germline, CDR1 is MNHEY and CDR2 SMNVEV (reference sequence). The CDR3 totals 13 residues. V dropped 2 bases and J dropped 3 bases, with 7 bases sitting between them. DNA for the CDR3: TGTGCCAGCAGTTTAGAGAGGGACACTGAAGCTTTCTTT. It specifies CASSLERDTEAFF.

V is TRBV28 and J is TRBJ2-7; D is unclear. Germline lookup yields CDR1 MDHEN and CDR2 SYDVKM. Trimming took 6 bases from V and 9 from J, leaving 18 bases between them. CDR3 size: 13 residues. This chain's CDR3 is CASRGRTKAGQYF. The DNA of the CDR3 is TGTGCCAGCAGGGGCAGAACCAAGGCAGGGCAGTACTTC.

A single count supports this clone. This chain uses TRBV4-3 with TRBJ2-3; 8 bases map to TRBD2. This CDR3 has 19 residues. CDR1 and CDR2 (germline): LGHNA, YSLEER. Trimming removed 2 bases from V and 0 bases from J; junction bases left unmatched: 13. The CDR3 DNA is TGCGCCAGCAGCCAAATTGGGATTATAGCGGGAACTAGCACAGATACGCAGTATTTT. It translates to CASSQIGIIAGTSTDTQYF.

The chain recombines TRBV19 with TRBJ2-4, with a possible D match to TRBD2 (7 bases). The V end was cut by 6 bases, the J end by 5 bases, with 14 bases between. CDR1 and CDR2 from the germline V gene are LNHDA and SQIVND (reference sequence). The CDR3 extends over 14 amino acids. The CDR3 loop reads CASRYRGAQNIQYF. CDR3 nucleotides: TGTGCCAGTAGATACCGGGGGGCACAAAACATTCAGTACTTC.

This chain connects TRBV5-1 to TRBJ2-5; TRBD1 matches 7 bases. The V gene end was trimmed by 4 bases and the J gene end by 5 bases; junction bases not matched to a gene: 11. The CDR3 spans 15 residues. Germline V gene sequence: CDR1 SGHRS, CDR2 YFSETQ. The CDR3, as DNA: TGCGCCAGCAGCCAGCAAGGGGGCGGGTGGGAGACCCAGTACTTC. It encodes CASSQQGGGWETQYF. Filled out from reference TRBV5-1 and TRBJ2-5, the complete variable domain reads KAGVTQTPRYLIKTRGQQVTLSCSPISGHRSVSWYQQTPGQGLQFLFEYFSETQRNKGNFPGRFSGRQFSNSRSEMNVSTLELGDSALYLCASSQQGGGWETQYFGPGTRLLVL.

This clone showed up just once. The chain has TRBV4-3 and TRBJ1-1; unclear D gene. Germline V gives CDR1 LGHNA, CDR2 YSLEER. V shed 1 base and J shed 4 bases, with 16 bases lying between them. CDR3 length: 16 residues. CDR3 nucleotide sequence: TGCGCCAGCAGCCAAGGCAGGTTAACGAGCTCCACTGAAGCTTTCTTT. As protein: CASSQGRLTSSTEAFF.

This clone was seen only a few times. The chain combines TRBV11-2 with TRBJ1-2; 9 bases map to TRBD1. V lost 0 bases and J lost 9; bases outside the gene matches: 5. The CDR3 length is 14 residues. Germline-derived CDR1 and CDR2 are SGHAT and FQNNGV. The CDR3 DNA follows: TGTGCCAGCAGCTTAGAGGGGGGACAGGGAAGCTACACCTTC. Protein sequence: CASSLEGGQGSYTF.

V and J are TRBV5-6 and TRBJ1-1, with 7 bases identical to TRBD1. Per the germline V gene, CDR1 is SGHDT and CDR2 is YYEEEE. The J segment lost 2 bases and the V segment lost 7 bases, leaving 8 bases of the junction unmatched. The CDR3 is made up of 14 amino acids. CDR3 region: CASASRQGNTEAFF. The DNA of the CDR3 is TGTGCCAGCGCCTCAAGACAGGGAAACACTGAAGCTTTCTTT.

This clone was observed a few times. V is TRBV14 and J is TRBJ1-4; D may be TRBD1 (6 bases). The germline V and J ends were trimmed by 0 bases and 4 bases, with 18 bases remaining between them. Germline V gene sequence: CDR1 SGHDN, CDR2 FVKESK. This CDR3 spans 18 amino acids. CDR3 coding DNA: TGTGCCAGCAGCCAAGACCAGGAACAGGGACGGCTTAATGAAAAACTGTTTTTT. Residues: CASSQDQEQGRLNEKLFF.